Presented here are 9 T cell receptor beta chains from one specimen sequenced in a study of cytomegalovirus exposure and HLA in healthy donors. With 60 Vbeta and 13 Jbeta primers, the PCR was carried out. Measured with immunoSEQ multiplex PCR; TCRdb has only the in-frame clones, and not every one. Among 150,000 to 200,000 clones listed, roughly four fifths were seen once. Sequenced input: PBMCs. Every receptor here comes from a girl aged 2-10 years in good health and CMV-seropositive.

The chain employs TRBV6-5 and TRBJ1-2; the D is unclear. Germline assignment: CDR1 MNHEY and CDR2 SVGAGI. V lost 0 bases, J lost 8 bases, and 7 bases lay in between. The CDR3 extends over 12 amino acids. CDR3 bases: TGTGCCAGCAGTTACTCGAGCCGGGGCTACACCTTC. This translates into CASSYSSRGYTF.

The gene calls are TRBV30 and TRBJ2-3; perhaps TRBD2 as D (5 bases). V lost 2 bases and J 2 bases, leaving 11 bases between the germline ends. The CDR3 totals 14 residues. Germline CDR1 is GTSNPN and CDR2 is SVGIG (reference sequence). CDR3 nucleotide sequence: TGTGCCTGGAGTATGCGGGCTTCCACAGATACGCAGTATTTT. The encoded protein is CAWSMRASTDTQYF.

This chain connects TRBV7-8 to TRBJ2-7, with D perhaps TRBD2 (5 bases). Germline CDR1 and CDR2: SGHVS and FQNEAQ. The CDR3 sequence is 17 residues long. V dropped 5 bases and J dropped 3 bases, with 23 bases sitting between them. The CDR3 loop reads CASSPWVRDPQNYEQYF. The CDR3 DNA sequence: TGTGCCAGCAGCCCTTGGGTCCGGGATCCCCAAAACTACGAGCAGTACTTC.

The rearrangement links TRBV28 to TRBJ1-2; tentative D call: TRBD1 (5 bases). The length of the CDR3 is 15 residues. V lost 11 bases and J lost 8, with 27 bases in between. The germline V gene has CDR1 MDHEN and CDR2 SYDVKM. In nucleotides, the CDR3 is TGTGCCGCCTCGCGGGGGGTTCTTATGGATCAAGGCTACACCTTC. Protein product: CAASRGVLMDQGYTF.

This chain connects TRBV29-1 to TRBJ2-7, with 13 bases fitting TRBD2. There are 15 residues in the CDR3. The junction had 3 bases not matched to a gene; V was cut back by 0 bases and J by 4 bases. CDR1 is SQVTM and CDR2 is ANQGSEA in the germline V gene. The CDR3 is CSVEEGLAGTYEQYF. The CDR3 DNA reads TGCAGCGTTGAAGAGGGACTAGCGGGGACATACGAGCAGTACTTC.

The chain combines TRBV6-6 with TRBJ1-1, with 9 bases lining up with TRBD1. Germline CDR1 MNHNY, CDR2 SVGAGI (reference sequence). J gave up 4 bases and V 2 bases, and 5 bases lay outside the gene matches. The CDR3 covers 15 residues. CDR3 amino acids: CASSYPGTGSTEAFF. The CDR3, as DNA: TGTGCCAGCAGTTACCCTGGGACAGGGAGCACTGAAGCTTTCTTT.

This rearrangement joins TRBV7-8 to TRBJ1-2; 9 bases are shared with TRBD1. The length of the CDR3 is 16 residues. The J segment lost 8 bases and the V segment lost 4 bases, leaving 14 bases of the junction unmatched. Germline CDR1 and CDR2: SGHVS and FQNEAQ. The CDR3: CASSWQRGTGPQGYTF. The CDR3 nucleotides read TGTGCCAGCAGCTGGCAGCGTGGGACAGGGCCGCAGGGCTACACCTTC.

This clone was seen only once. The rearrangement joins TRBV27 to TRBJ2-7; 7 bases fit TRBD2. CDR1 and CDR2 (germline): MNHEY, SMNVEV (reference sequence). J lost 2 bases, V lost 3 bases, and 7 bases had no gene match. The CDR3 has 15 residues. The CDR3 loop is CASSFYPSGTYEQYF. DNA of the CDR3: TGTGCCAGCAGTTTTTACCCTAGCGGTACCTACGAGCAGTACTTC.

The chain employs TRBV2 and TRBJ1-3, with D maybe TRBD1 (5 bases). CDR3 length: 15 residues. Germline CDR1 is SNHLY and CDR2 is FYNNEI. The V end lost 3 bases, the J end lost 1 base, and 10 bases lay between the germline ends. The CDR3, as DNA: TGTGCCAGCAGTGAGGTCGGGGGGTCTGGAAACACCATATATTTT. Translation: CASSEVGGSGNTIYF.